These 25 T cell receptor beta chains were sequenced from one sample in a study of cytomegalovirus exposure and HLA in healthy donors. The PCR contained 60 Vbeta and 13 Jbeta primers. TCRdb's table, derived via immunoSEQ multiplex PCR, lists solely in-frame clones and lacks some. Of roughly 97,000 clones in the sample, around 10% were seen once. Sequencing was carried out using PBMCs. The source of these receptors is a man aged 40-49 years in good health and CMV-seropositive.

The CDR3 sequence: CASSTQHRGGGPNEQFF. CDR3 bases: TGTGCCAGCAGCACCCAACACCGGGGCGGGGGGCCAAATGAGCAGTTCTTC. This chain connects TRBV7-3 to TRBJ2-1, with 8 bases lining up with TRBD2. The V gene end was trimmed by 5 bases and the J gene end by 7 bases; junction bases not matched to a gene: 16. The CDR3 is 17 amino acids. Germline CDR1 and CDR2: SGHTA and FQGTGA.

This clone was observed a handful of times. This chain joins TRBV5-4 and TRBJ1-2; tentatively, D is TRBD1 (5 bases). Germline-derived CDR1 and CDR2 are SGHNT and YYREEE (reference sequence). Trimming pared 4 bases from V and 3 bases from J, leaving 10 bases between. CDR3 length equals 13 residues. CDR3: CASSPRGDYGYTF. The CDR3 nucleotides read TGTGCCAGCAGCCCCCGGGGGGACTATGGCTACACCTTC.

The chain links TRBV19 to TRBJ1-5; the match to TRBD1 covers 7 bases. The CDR3 is 16 amino acids. Germline CDR1 and CDR2: LNHDA and SQIVND (reference sequence). V lost 7 bases to trimming and J lost 0 bases; unmatched junction nucleotides: 9. CDR3 bases: TGTGCCAGTATTTCGGACAGGAAACATAGCAATCAGCCCCAGCATTTT. Protein sequence: CASISDRKHSNQPQHF.

The V gene is TRBV5-1, the J gene TRBJ2-5, with TRBD1 identical over 7 bases. V shed 2 bases and J 3 bases; nucleotides not matched to a gene: 7. CDR1 is SGHRS, CDR2 YFSETQ, per germline. The CDR3 has 15 amino acids. Here the CDR3 DNA reads TGCGCCAGCAGCTTACTTGGGACAGTAGAAGAGACCCAGTACTTC. It translates to CASSLLGTVEETQYF.

J is TRBJ1-2 and V is TRBV4-2; D is unclear. Deletions cut 2 bases from V and 0 bases from J, with 13 bases between. The CDR3 contains 16 residues. From germline, CDR1 is LGHNA and CDR2 YNFKEQ. The CDR3 DNA sequence: TGTGCCAGCAGCCAATCCTCGACGGACTCTAACTATGGCTACACCTTC. This translates into CASSQSSTDSNYGYTF.

The chain is built from TRBV6-1 and TRBJ1-4; D uncertain. CDR3 length: 10 residues. The V gene lost 6 bases and the J gene lost 7 bases, with 3 bases spanning the gap. The germline V gene has CDR1 MNHNS and CDR2 SASEGT. In nucleotides, the CDR3 is TGTGCCAGCAGGAGTGAAAAACTGTTTTTT. This codes for CASRSEKLFF.

The V gene is TRBV5-4, the J gene TRBJ2-2; D might be TRBD2 (5 bases). The ends were cut back, 0 bases at V and 6 bases at J, with 15 bases in the middle. Germline CDR1 reads SGHNT; CDR2 reads YYREEE (reference sequence). The CDR3 sequence is 16 residues long. The CDR3 region has the DNA TGTGCCAGCAGCTTGGTGGGTGGGAGTAAGGCCGGGGAGCTGTTTTTT. The encoded protein is CASSLVGGSKAGELFF. Looking up the rest from reference TRBV5-4 and TRBJ2-2 gives the full variable domain: ETGVTQSPTHLIKTRGQQVTLRCSSQSGHNTVSWYQQALGQGPQFIFQYYREEENGRGNFPPRFSGLQFPNYSSELNVNALELDDSALYLCASSLVGGSKAGELFFGEGSRLTVL.

This clone was seen a few times. The V gene is TRBV29-1, the J gene TRBJ2-3, with 8 nucleotides matching TRBD2. The CDR3 is 14 residues long. J was trimmed by 2 bases and V by 1 base; bases with no gene match: 2. The germline V gene encodes CDR1 SQVTM and CDR2 ANQGSEA. The CDR3 DNA follows: TGCAGCGTTGAAGTAGCGGGAACCACAGATACGCAGTATTTT. The encoded protein is CSVEVAGTTDTQYF.

This chain links TRBV27 with TRBJ2-5; a weak D match, TRBD1 (6 bases). The length of the CDR3 is 14 residues. V was trimmed by 2 bases and J by 4 bases, leaving 11 bases between them. Germline loops: CDR1 MNHEY, CDR2 SMNVEV (reference sequence). CDR3 DNA sequence: TGTGCCAGCAGTTTAGGGGTAGGGGGAGAGACCCAGTACTTC. Amino acids: CASSLGVGGETQYF.

The chain is built from TRBV7-9 and TRBJ1-1; TRBD1 matches at 10 bases. This CDR3 has 18 residues. CDR1 SEHNR and CDR2 FQNEAQ come from the germline V gene (reference sequence). J gave up 3 bases and V 4 bases, and 14 bases lay outside the gene matches. The CDR3 coding sequence is TGTGCCAGCAGCTCCTACATTCTTCGGACAGGGGGTTACACTGAAGCTTTCTTT. Protein product: CASSSYILRTGGYTEAFF. The full variable domain, with the rest looked up from reference TRBV7-9 and TRBJ1-1, is DTGVSQNPRHKITKRGQNVTFRCDPISEHNRLYWYRQTLGQGPEFLTYFQNEAQLEKSRLLSDRFSAERPKGSFSTLEIQRTEQGDSAMYLCASSSYILRTGGYTEAFFGQGTRLTVV.

On this clone itself: A junction boundary mismatches the germline segment, possibly from a read error. The chain combines TRBV5-1 with TRBJ2-7; 7 nucleotides align to TRBD2. CDR1 and CDR2 from the germline V gene are SGHRS and YFSETQ. The CDR3 runs 14 residues. CDR3 in amino acids: CASTLGGGAYEQYF. The CDR3 nucleotides read TGCGCCAGCACCTTGGGTGGGGGGGCCTACGAGCAGTACTTC.

V usage is TRBV2 and J usage is TRBJ2-5; 7 bases align to TRBD2. Per the germline V gene, CDR1 is SNHLY and CDR2 is FYNNEI. CDR3 length: 14 amino acids. V was pared by 4 bases and J by 1 base, with 3 bases of the junction left unmatched. The CDR3 sequence is CASSGGRGQETQYF. The CDR3 region has the DNA TGTGCCAGCAGTGGGGGGAGGGGCCAAGAGACCCAGTACTTC. The full variable domain, with the rest looked up from reference TRBV2 and TRBJ2-5, is EPEVTQTPSHQVTQMGQEVILRCVPISNHLYFYWYRQILGQKVEFLVSFYNNEISEKSEIFDDQFSVERPDGSNFTLKIRSTKLEDSAMYFCASSGGRGQETQYFGPGTRLLVL.

This chain connects TRBV10-3 to TRBJ2-4; D remains ambiguous. The length of the CDR3 is 12 residues. Germline assignment: CDR1 ENHRY and CDR2 SYGVKD. V lost 0 bases and J lost 7, with 4 bases in between. In DNA, the CDR3 is TGTGCCATCAGTGAGTCGAGCAACATTCAGTACTTC. It yields the protein CAISESSNIQYF.

This clone appeared a few times. V gene TRBV30 combines with J gene TRBJ1-2, with D tentatively TRBD1 (5 bases). Per the germline V gene, CDR1 is GTSNPN and CDR2 is SVGIG (reference sequence). Trimming took 3 bases from V and 1 from J, leaving 12 bases between them. The CDR3 totals 14 residues. For the CDR3, the DNA is TGTGCCTGGAGCGCGGGACTGATTAACTATGGCTACACCTTC. It encodes CAWSAGLINYGYTF.

The chain is built from TRBV4-1 and TRBJ2-7, with D maybe TRBD2 (5 bases). V was shortened by 2 bases and J by 6 bases, with 20 bases between the two germline ends. Germline CDR1 reads MGHRA; CDR2 reads YSYEKL. This CDR3 spans 16 amino acids. The CDR3 DNA sequence: TGCGCCAGCAGCCAACTTTTAGGACCGGCTCGGGGCGAGCAGTACTTC. Protein sequence: CASSQLLGPARGEQYF.

The rearrangement links TRBV7-3 to TRBJ2-7; 7 nucleotides line up with TRBD2. CDR1 is SGHTA, CDR2 FQGTGA, per germline. This CDR3 has 14 amino acids. The V segment lost 2 bases and the J segment 6 bases; nucleotides outside the gene matches: 7. The CDR3 is CASSLGLGGREQYF. The CDR3 nucleotides are TGTGCCAGCAGCTTAGGACTAGGAGGGCGCGAGCAGTACTTC.

This clone was counted only a few times. The rearrangement uses TRBV4-1 and TRBJ2-1; TRBD2 agrees at 15 bases. Germline V gene lookup returns CDR1 MGHRA and CDR2 YSYEKL. There are 17 residues in the CDR3. With 0 bases clipped from V and 9 bases from J, the junction kept 6 bases outside the gene matches. The DNA of the CDR3 is TGCGCCAGCAGCCAAGAACCGGGACTAGCGGGAGGTAGTGAGCAGTTCTTC. The encoded protein is CASSQEPGLAGGSEQFF.

The CDR3 nucleotides read TGTGCCAGCAGCTATAGTGACGAGCAGTACTTC. Translated, it gives CASSYSDEQYF. This rearrangement joins TRBV11-3 to TRBJ2-7; D gene uncertain. Germline CDR1 SGHNT, CDR2 YENEEA. The CDR3 is made up of 11 amino acids. The V and J ends lost 4 bases and 5 bases respectively, with 6 bases between them. Combining the CDR3 with reference TRBV11-3 and TRBJ2-7 gives the whole variable domain EAGVVQSPRYKIIEKKQPVAFWCNPISGHNTLYWYLQNLGQGPELLIRYENEEAVDDSQLPKDRFSAERLKGVDSTLKIQPAELGDSAVYLCASSYSDEQYFGPGTRLTVT.

The chain recombines TRBV6-5 with TRBJ1-1; 8 bases align to TRBD1. V shed 5 bases, J shed 3 bases, and the junction held 5 bases outside the gene matches. Per germline, CDR1 MNHEY and CDR2 SVGAGI. The CDR3 covers 14 residues. CDR3 nucleotides: TGTGCCAGCAGTAACAGGGGGTTCGACACTGAAGCTTTCTTT. It is translated as CASSNRGFDTEAFF.

V and J are TRBV2 and TRBJ1-5, with 7 bases identical to TRBD1. V lost 11 bases and J lost 7; bases outside the gene matches: 20. This CDR3 contains 16 residues. CDR1 and CDR2 from the germline V gene are SNHLY and FYNNEI. The CDR3 DNA follows: TGTGCCTGCACCGAAAGGGACAGTCGAATGGGCCAGCCCCAGCATTTT. This gives the protein CACTERDSRMGQPQHF.

This clone occurred a few times. The V and J genes are TRBV5-1 and TRBJ1-2; D not resolved. CDR3 length: 14 amino acids. CDR1 and CDR2 from the germline V gene are SGHRS and YFSETQ. Deletions cut 0 bases from V and 3 bases from J, with 9 bases between. CDR3 sequence: CASSLARNDYGYTF. CDR3 bases: TGCGCCAGCAGCTTGGCCAGGAATGACTATGGCTACACCTTC.

This chain joins TRBV7-8 and TRBJ2-7; 8 nucleotides agree with TRBD1. Germline loops: CDR1 SGHVS, CDR2 FQNEAQ. The CDR3 contains 14 residues. Trimming cost V 1 base and J 4 bases; bases outside gene matches: 3. CDR3 protein: CASSLDRGRYEQYF. CDR3 coding DNA: TGTGCCAGCAGCTTAGACAGGGGGAGGTACGAGCAGTACTTC.

The rearrangement joins TRBV5-4 to TRBJ2-5; D is unclear. Germline assignment: CDR1 SGHNT and CDR2 YYREEE (reference sequence). V dropped 1 base and J dropped 1 base, with 8 bases sitting between them. This CDR3 contains 14 residues. The CDR3 DNA reads TGTGCCAGCAGCTTGAAGCGAACCCAAGAGACCCAGTACTTC. As protein: CASSLKRTQETQYF.

J is TRBJ2-5 and V is TRBV2; D possibly corresponds to TRBD2 (5 bases). Germline lookup yields CDR1 SNHLY and CDR2 FYNNEI. The CDR3 covers 13 residues. V was trimmed by 7 bases and J by 0 bases, leaving 9 bases between them. The CDR3: CASTRRYQETQYF. CDR3 DNA sequence: TGTGCCAGCACCCGGAGGTACCAAGAGACCCAGTACTTC.

There are a few counts of this clone. This chain connects TRBV9 to TRBJ2-7, with 10 nucleotides matching TRBD2. The germline V gene has CDR1 SGDLS and CDR2 YYNGEE. V lost 4 bases and J lost 3; bases outside the gene matches: 7. This CDR3 is 15 amino acids long. The CDR3 DNA follows: TGTGCCAGCAGCTTACGTAGCGGGAGGTTCTACGAGCAGTACTTC. Translating it yields CASSLRSGRFYEQYF.